A selection of T cell receptor beta chains follows, all from one sample in a study of response to subunit inactivated influenza vaccine. One entry per CDR3 protein, called by TCRdb with MiXCR from the RT-PCR reads. The sample lists roughly 650,000 distinct CDR3 sequences; more than 15% were seen once. The starting material was PBMCs from blood, obtained approximately 12 days after vaccination. The receptor set was obtained from a man aged 50-60 years who received an inactivated influenza vaccine. The CDR3 runs from the conserved cysteine through the conserved F or W. D genes are given only for firm matches. Clone size is shown for a subset of rows, as once, few, many or a class of expanded clone.

clone_size,v_call,d_call,j_call,cdr3_aa,cdr3_nt
NA,TRBV11-2,NA,TRBJ2-1,CASSPQTASEQFF,TGTGCCAGCAGCCCTCAGACAGCTAGTGAGCAGTTCTTC
few,TRBV29-1,NA,TRBJ2-3,CSVPPTGAGDTQYF,TGCAGCGTCCCTCCCACGGGGGCAGGGGATACGCAGTATTTT
NA,TRBV20-1,NA,TRBJ2-3,CSANKGPSTDTQYF,TGCAGTGCTAACAAAGGCCCCAGCACAGATACGCAGTATTTT
many,TRBV3-1,NA,TRBJ2-7,CASSQALVAGAYEQYF,TGTGCCAGCAGCCAAGCGTTAGTGGCAGGAGCCTACGAGCAGTACTTC
few,TRBV6-2/TRBV6-3,NA,TRBJ1-1,CASRPDTGTEAFF,TGTGCCAGCAGGCCTGACACGGGGACTGAAGCTTTCTTT
NA,TRBV14,NA,TRBJ2-1,CASSPTWTPFYYNEQFF,TGTGCCAGCAGCCCGACATGGACTCCGTTCTACTACAATGAGCAGTTCTTC
NA,TRBV12-3/TRBV12-4,TRBD1,TRBJ1-4,CASSTTGQGWSNEKLFF,TGTGCCAGCAGTACAACGGGACAGGGTTGGTCTAATGAAAAACTGTTTTTT
few,TRBV29-1,TRBD2,TRBJ2-7,CSVASGLSYEQYF,TGCAGCGTTGCTAGCGGGCTTTCTTACGAGCAGTACTTC
few,TRBV4-1,NA,TRBJ1-1,CASSQEWQLTEAFF,TGCGCCAGCAGCCAAGAATGGCAGTTGACTGAAGCTTTCTTT
NA,TRBV3-1,NA,TRBJ1-5,CASITSRAGAVNQPQHF,TGTGCCAGCATCACCAGTCGGGCAGGGGCTGTCAATCAGCCCCAGCATTTT
many,TRBV5-1,NA,TRBJ2-3,CASSTGSSDTQYF,TGCGCCAGCAGCACTGGATCCTCAGATACGCAGTATTTT
few,TRBV10-3,TRBD2,TRBJ2-1,CASRGEAGGPYNEQFF,TGTGCCTCACGGGGGGAAGCGGGAGGGCCCTACAATGAGCAGTTCTTC
few,TRBV5-1,NA,TRBJ1-2,CASSLEGDYGYTF,TGCGCCAGCAGCTTGGAGGGGGATTATGGCTACACCTTC
few,TRBV10-2,NA,TRBJ2-3,CASRALAELPDTQYF,TGCGCCAGCAGAGCCTTAGCGGAACTACCAGATACGCAGTATTTT
NA,TRBV27,TRBD1,TRBJ2-4,CASSTFYRTGGESIQYF,TGTGCCAGCAGTACCTTCTACCGGACAGGGGGCGAGAGCATTCAGTACTTC
NA,TRBV18,NA,TRBJ2-7,CASSPPPGVYEQYF,TGTGCCAGCTCACCACCGCCGGGAGTCTACGAGCAGTACTTC
NA,TRBV7-2,TRBD2,TRBJ2-1,CASSKQTSAYNEQFF,TGTGCCAGCAGCAAACAGACTAGCGCATACAATGAGCAGTTCTTC
NA,TRBV7-2,NA,TRBJ1-3,CASSLARGAGNTIYF,TGTGCCAGCAGCTTAGCGAGGGGTGCCGGAAACACCATATATTTT
NA,TRBV20-1,TRBD1,TRBJ1-4,CSATKQGEKLFF,TGCAGTGCTACGAAACAGGGGGAAAAACTGTTTTTT
NA,TRBV24-1,NA,TRBJ2-1,CATSDPLNNEQFF,TGTGCCACCAGTGATCCCCTCAACAATGAGCAGTTCTTC